This is a list of T cell receptor beta chains from one sample in a study of OX40 agonist ivuxolimab in advanced cancers. TCRdb's copy holds only in-frame clones and misses some; the assay was immunoSEQ multiplex PCR. The sample lists about 93,000 clones; approximately 94% were seen once. Sequences were derived from CD4+ or CD8+ T cells sorted from blood, sampled in a trial of the OX40 agonist ivuxolimab. The receptors were sampled from an adult with an advanced solid tumor such as melanoma, head and neck, liver or kidney cancer. The CDR3 runs from the conserved cysteine through the conserved F or W. A D gene is named only where the DNA matches it firmly. Size tells how often a clone was seen (once, few, many) or the class of an expanded clone, and some rows leave it out.

D: NA
J: TRBJ1-3
size: NA
V: TRBV4-3
CDR3: CASSLTGSGNTIYF
DNA: TGCGCCAGCAGTCTTACTGGCTCTGGAAACACCATATATTTT

D: NA
J: TRBJ1-4
size: NA
V: TRBV6-5
CDR3: CASSTTNEKLFF
DNA: TGTGCCAGCAGTACAACTAATGAAAAACTGTTTTTT

D: TRBD2
J: TRBJ2-7
size: once
V: TRBV27
CDR3: CASSRGDPTYEQYF
DNA: TGTGCCAGCAGCCGGGGGGACCCGACCTACGAGCAGTACTTC

D: NA
J: TRBJ2-5
size: NA
V: TRBV5-8
CDR3: CASSLLETQYF
DNA: TGTGCCAGCAGCTTGTTAGAGACCCAGTACTTC

D: TRBD2
J: TRBJ2-1
size: few
V: TRBV19
CDR3: CASRRLAGNEQFF
DNA: TGTGCCAGTAGGAGACTAGCGGGCAATGAGCAGTTCTTC

D: NA
J: TRBJ1-1
size: NA
V: TRBV13
CDR3: CASSLGGPPNTEAFF
DNA: TGTGCCAGCAGCTTAGGTGGACCGCCCAACACTGAAGCTTTCTTT

D: NA
J: TRBJ2-5
size: NA
V: TRBV23-1
CDR3: CASSPYHLQCPEETQYF
DNA: TGCGCCAGCAGTCCTTACCACCTACAGTGCCCGGAAGAGACCCAGTACTTC

D: TRBD2
J: TRBJ2-1
size: NA
V: TRBV6-1
CDR3: CASTTGLAVYNEQFF
DNA: TGTGCCAGTACAACCGGACTAGCGGTCTACAATGAGCAGTTCTTC

D: NA
J: TRBJ2-7
size: NA
V: TRBV5-4
CDR3: CASSLGVAYEQYF
DNA: TGTGCCAGCAGCCTCGGGGTCGCCTACGAGCAGTACTTC

D: NA
J: TRBJ1-1
size: NA
V: TRBV2
CDR3: CASSDGISTEAFF
DNA: TGTGCCAGCAGTGATGGGATTTCCACTGAAGCTTTCTTT

D: NA
J: TRBJ2-1
size: NA
V: TRBV12-5
CDR3: CASGLDPFWEKEQFF
DNA: TGTGCTAGTGGTTTGGACCCCTTCTGGGAGAAAGAGCAGTTCTTC

D: NA
J: TRBJ1-4
size: NA
V: TRBV28
CDR3: CASSGQSRLFF
DNA: TGTGCCAGCAGCGGACAGTCGAGACTGTTTTTT

D: TRBD1
J: TRBJ1-1
size: NA
V: TRBV9
CDR3: CASSVTGGTEAFF
DNA: TGTGCCAGCAGCGTGACAGGGGGCACTGAAGCTTTCTTT

D: TRBD1
J: TRBJ2-5
size: NA
V: TRBV29-1
CDR3: CSVQTQDRDETQYF
DNA: TGCAGCGTCCAAACCCAGGACAGGGACGAGACCCAGTACTTC

D: TRBD1
J: TRBJ2-7
size: NA
V: TRBV11-2
CDR3: CASYDRGPEQYF
DNA: TGTGCCAGCTACGACAGGGGGCCCGAGCAGTACTTC

D: NA
J: TRBJ2-1
size: NA
V: TRBV27
CDR3: CASQVFALGNEQFF
DNA: TGTGCCAGCCAGGTATTCGCCTTAGGCAATGAGCAGTTCTTC

D: NA
J: TRBJ2-7
size: NA
V: TRBV6-1
CDR3: CASSIPDRGAPIAYF
DNA: TGTGCCAGCAGTATTCCTGACCGGGGAGCACCCATAGCCTACTTC

D: NA
J: TRBJ2-7
size: NA
V: TRBV29-1
CDR3: CSVEDMVGSSYEQYF
DNA: TGCAGCGTTGAAGATATGGTGGGAAGCTCCTACGAGCAGTACTTC

D: NA
J: TRBJ2-7
size: NA
V: TRBV27
CDR3: CASSFGLTGTDEQYF
DNA: TGTGCCAGCAGTTTCGGGTTGACAGGAACCGACGAGCAGTACTTC

D: NA
J: TRBJ1-5
size: NA
V: TRBV27
CDR3: CASSLSKGGNQPQHF
DNA: TGTGCCAGCAGTTTATCGAAAGGGGGCAATCAGCCCCAGCATTTT

D: NA
J: TRBJ2-2
size: NA
V: TRBV30
CDR3: CAWSDTENTGELFF
DNA: TGTGCCTGGAGTGATACAGAGAACACCGGGGAGCTGTTTTTT

D: NA
J: TRBJ1-2
size: NA
V: TRBV27
CDR3: CASQRSGRGRPPANYGYTF
DNA: TGTGCCAGCCAAAGGTCCGGCCGTGGAAGACCACCCGCTAACTATGGCTACACCTTC

D: NA
J: TRBJ2-2
size: NA
V: TRBV7-9
CDR3: CASSLKNTGELFF
DNA: TGTGCCAGCAGCTTAAAAAACACCGGGGAGCTGTTTTTT

D: NA
J: TRBJ2-5
size: NA
V: TRBV7-8
CDR3: CASSPGAVGQETQYF
DNA: TGTGCCAGCAGCCCTGGAGCTGTGGGGCAAGAGACCCAGTACTTC

D: NA
J: TRBJ2-1
size: NA
V: TRBV5-1
CDR3: CASSLEGNEQFF
DNA: TGCGCCAGCAGCTTGGAGGGGAATGAGCAGTTCTTC

D: NA
J: TRBJ2-7
size: NA
V: TRBV7-9
CDR3: CASSHPMRAEQYF
DNA: TGTGCCAGCAGCCACCCGATGCGCGCCGAGCAGTACTTC

D: NA
J: TRBJ2-5
size: once
V: TRBV11-2
CDR3: CASSLVWSVPKGQETQYF
DNA: TGTGCCAGCAGCTTAGTTTGGTCAGTCCCCAAAGGACAAGAGACCCAGTACTTC

D: NA
J: TRBJ2-2
size: NA
V: TRBV7-6
CDR3: CASSPKVSGELFF
DNA: TGTGCCAGCAGCCCTAAGGTCTCCGGGGAGCTGTTTTTT

D: TRBD1
J: TRBJ2-5
size: NA
V: TRBV6-5
CDR3: CASSYLDRGQETQYF
DNA: TGTGCCAGCAGTTACTTGGACAGGGGGCAAGAGACCCAGTACTTC

D: TRBD2
J: TRBJ2-1
size: NA
V: TRBV6-1
CDR3: CASSEPAGGVRNEQFF
DNA: TGTGCCAGCAGTGAACCGGCGGGAGGTGTGAGGAATGAGCAGTTCTTC

D: NA
J: TRBJ1-2
size: NA
V: TRBV20-1
CDR3: CSARTGYGYTF
DNA: TGCAGTGCTAGGACAGGCTATGGCTACACCTTC

D: NA
J: TRBJ1-6
size: once
V: TRBV27
CDR3: CASSFGDVANSPLHF
DNA: TGTGCCAGCAGTTTTGGGGATGTGGCAAATTCACCCCTCCACTTT

D: NA
J: TRBJ2-7
size: NA
V: TRBV5-8
CDR3: CASSFRRSSYEQYF
DNA: TGTGCCAGCAGCTTCAGGAGGAGCTCCTACGAGCAGTACTTC

D: NA
J: TRBJ2-3
size: once
V: TRBV21-1
CDR3: CASSPRKGFFVTDTQYF
DNA: TGTGCCAGCAGCCCTAGGAAGGGATTTTTTGTTACAGATACGCAGTATTTT

D: TRBD1
J: TRBJ2-2
size: NA
V: TRBV15
CDR3: CATSRDRQGKNTGELFF
DNA: TGTGCCACCAGCAGAGACAGACAGGGGAAGAACACCGGGGAGCTGTTTTTT

D: TRBD2
J: TRBJ2-3
size: NA
V: TRBV5-4
CDR3: CASSPRGLAYTDTQYF
DNA: TGTGCCAGCAGCCCCCGGGGACTAGCGTACACAGATACGCAGTATTTT

D: TRBD1
J: TRBJ1-6
size: NA
V: TRBV10-3
CDR3: CAISHGTGDSPLHF
DNA: TGTGCCATCAGCCACGGGACAGGGGATTCACCCCTCCACTTT

D: TRBD2
J: TRBJ2-7
size: NA
V: TRBV9
CDR3: CASSGGTSGFYEQYF
DNA: TGTGCCAGCAGCGGAGGGACTAGCGGGTTCTACGAGCAGTACTTC

D: TRBD2
J: TRBJ2-7
size: NA
V: TRBV5-6
CDR3: CASSALLADTYEQYF
DNA: TGTGCCAGCAGCGCGCTACTAGCGGATACCTACGAGCAGTACTTC

D: NA
J: TRBJ2-5
size: NA
V: TRBV7-9
CDR3: CASSLIGETQYF
DNA: TGTGCCAGCAGCTTAATCGGAGAGACCCAGTACTTC

D: TRBD2
J: TRBJ2-3
size: NA
V: TRBV27
CDR3: CASSPLAGVTDTQYF
DNA: TGTGCCAGCAGTCCTCTAGCGGGGGTGACAGATACGCAGTATTTT

D: NA
J: TRBJ2-5
size: NA
V: TRBV7-9
CDR3: CASSLPRTQETQYF
DNA: TGTGCCAGCAGCTTACCGCGGACGCAAGAGACCCAGTACTTC

D: NA
J: TRBJ2-7
size: NA
V: TRBV9
CDR3: CASSVGVGASEQYF
DNA: TGTGCCAGCAGCGTAGGTGTGGGGGCGAGCGAGCAGTACTTC

D: TRBD2
J: TRBJ2-3
size: NA
V: TRBV11-2
CDR3: CASTWSGDTDTQYF
DNA: TGTGCCAGCACTTGGAGCGGGGACACAGATACGCAGTATTTT

D: TRBD1
J: TRBJ1-2
size: NA
V: TRBV27
CDR3: CASSLLGQANYGYTF
DNA: TGTGCCAGCAGTTTATTAGGACAGGCAAACTATGGCTACACCTTC

D: NA
J: TRBJ2-3
size: NA
V: TRBV18
CDR3: CASSPQTQMGVRRTDTQYF
DNA: TGTGCCAGCTCACCACAAACACAGATGGGGGTACGAAGGACAGATACGCAGTATTTT

D: NA
J: TRBJ1-5
size: NA
V: TRBV28
CDR3: CASSLYRVSNQPQHF
DNA: TGTGCCAGCAGTTTGTACAGGGTGAGCAATCAGCCCCAGCATTTT

D: TRBD1
J: TRBJ2-5
size: NA
V: TRBV7-6
CDR3: CASSWDPGQGSQETQYF
DNA: TGTGCCAGCAGCTGGGATCCGGGACAGGGGTCCCAAGAGACCCAGTACTTC

D: NA
J: TRBJ1-1
size: NA
V: TRBV13
CDR3: CASSLGPGMNTEAFF
DNA: TGTGCCAGCAGCTTAGGCCCGGGGATGAACACTGAAGCTTTCTTT

D: TRBD1
J: TRBJ2-7
size: NA
V: TRBV7-2
CDR3: CASSTKEGGQGTYEQYF
DNA: TGTGCCAGCAGCACTAAAGAAGGGGGACAGGGGACCTACGAGCAGTACTTC

D: NA
J: TRBJ1-1
size: NA
V: TRBV5-1
CDR3: CASSSTGNTEAFF
DNA: TGCGCCAGCAGCTCGACAGGGAACACTGAAGCTTTCTTT

D: TRBD2
J: TRBJ2-7
size: few
V: TRBV30
CDR3: CAWSGLGLAGAGQYF
DNA: TGTGCCTGGTCGGGCTTGGGACTAGCGGGAGCGGGGCAGTACTTC

D: NA
J: TRBJ1-2
size: NA
V: TRBV5-1
CDR3: CASSLGADGLYGYTF
DNA: TGCGCCAGCAGCTTGGGGGCGGACGGCCTCTATGGCTACACCTTC

D: NA
J: TRBJ2-6
size: NA
V: TRBV28
CDR3: CASSPYGGTGANVLTF
DNA: TGTGCCAGCAGTCCCTACGGGGGAACTGGGGCCAACGTCCTGACTTTC